The 25 T cell receptor beta chains below were found in one sample sequenced in a study of CD8 T cells in Susac syndrome. An amount of RNA that ranged from roughly 0.5 to 1 ug was reverse transcribed with random hexamers. TCRdb passed the immunoSEQ multiplex PCR reads through MiXCR, listing each CDR3 protein once. The sample consists of approximately 150,000 distinct CDR3 sequences, roughly 92% of them appearing once. Sequences were obtained from CD4+ T cells from PBMCs. The source of these receptors is a human donor with multiple sclerosis.

A single count supports this clonotype. The chain couples TRBV9 to TRBJ2-7; D remains unclear. The V end lost 3 bases, the J end lost 0 bases, and 10 bases lay between the germline ends. CDR3 length equals 14 residues. CDR1 and CDR2 from the germline V gene are SGDLS and YYNGEE. The CDR3 DNA follows: TGTGCCAGCAGCGCCTACAATAGCTCCTACGAGCAGTACTTC. It yields the protein CASSAYNSSYEQYF. The full variable domain, rest sourced from reference TRBV9 and TRBJ2-7, is DSGVTQTPKHLITATGQRVTLRCSPRSGDLSVYWYQQSLDQGLQFLIQYYNGEERAKGNILERFSAQQFPDLHSELNLSSLELGDSALYFCASSAYNSSYEQYFGPGTRLTVT.

This clonotype is a singleton in its sample. The chain joins TRBV3-1 to TRBJ1-2; 8 nucleotides line up with TRBD1. The CDR3 covers 15 residues. CDR1 is LGHDT and CDR2 is YNNKEL in the germline V gene (reference sequence). The V gene end was trimmed by 1 base and the J gene end by 4 bases; junction bases not matched to a gene: 5. The CDR3 region has the DNA TGTGCCAGCAGCCAAGGGACAGGGAGACCCTATGGCTACACCTTC. It encodes CASSQGTGRPYGYTF.

The chain is built from TRBV12-3 or TRBV12-4 and TRBJ1-5; D not certain. V was trimmed by 7 bases and J by 7 bases, leaving 17 bases between them. This CDR3 contains 14 residues. CDR3 sequence reads: CASNIGLGSQPQHF. The CDR3 DNA reads as TGTGCCAGCAACATCGGACTGGGGAGCCAGCCCCAGCATTTT.

This sequence joins TRBV20-1 and TRBJ2-5, with 11 bases matching TRBD2. The CDR3 is 18 amino acids. Germline V gene lookup returns CDR1 DFQATT and CDR2 SNEGSKA (reference sequence). V gave up 0 bases and J gave up 7 bases; unmatched junction bases: 16. Written as DNA, the CDR3 is TGCAGTGCTAGAGATGGAGGGAGGGTAGCGGGGGGGCCTGGGACCCAGTACTTC. This sequence encodes CSARDGGRVAGGPGTQYF.

This chain connects TRBV5-1 to TRBJ2-1; a weak D match, TRBD1 (6 bases). The CDR3 is made up of 14 amino acids. CDR1 is SGHRS and CDR2 is YFSETQ in the germline V gene. Trimming removed 3 bases from V and 5 bases from J, with 12 bases in between. The CDR3 is CASSSPGQHNEQFF. Here the CDR3 DNA reads TGCGCCAGCAGCTCGCCGGGACAACACAATGAGCAGTTCTTC.

J is TRBJ1-2 and V is TRBV28; D is perhaps TRBD1 (5 bases). The germline V and J ends were trimmed by 7 bases and 8 bases, with 14 bases remaining between them. This CDR3 has 12 residues. Germline loops: CDR1 MDHEN, CDR2 SYDVKM. The CDR3 DNA follows: TGTGCCAGCACCGTAAAGGGGTACGGCTACACCTTC. Its protein is CASTVKGYGYTF.

The J gene is TRBJ2-3, the V gene TRBV5-6, with D uncertain. The CDR3 has 15 residues. Germline CDR1 and CDR2: SGHDT and YYEEEE. V gave up 4 bases and J gave up 2 bases, with 14 bases separating them. CDR3 in DNA: TGTGCCAGCAGCGACCCCGGGTCGCCCACAGATACGCAGTATTTT. Its protein product is CASSDPGSPTDTQYF.

The CDR3: CASSPDRVTQYF. CDR3 DNA: TGTGCCAGCAGTCCAGACAGGGTGACCCAGTACTTC. The gene calls are TRBV6-2 or TRBV6-3 and TRBJ2-5; TRBD1 agrees at 7 bases. The ends lost 5 bases at V and 7 bases at J; junction bases unmatched: 4. This CDR3 has 12 residues. Germline-derived CDR1 and CDR2 are MNHEY and SVGEGT.

This clonotype was seen a single time. The rearrangement links TRBV20-1 to TRBJ2-7; D ambiguous. Trimming pared 4 bases from V and 2 bases from J, leaving 12 bases between. The V gene's germline CDR1 is DFQATT and CDR2 SNEGSKA (reference sequence). The CDR3 totals 13 residues. CDR3 coding DNA: TGCAGTGCTAAGAAGGACGGACCCTACGAGCAGTACTTC. Amino acids: CSAKKDGPYEQYF.

The chain combines TRBV14 with TRBJ2-5; TRBD2 aligns across 15 bases. Per germline, CDR1 SGHDN and CDR2 FVKESK. Trimming removed 4 bases from V and 4 bases from J; junction bases left unmatched: 13. The CDR3 contains 19 residues. The DNA of the CDR3 is TGTGCCAGCAGCCCCGGGACTAGCGGGGGGCCCGTTAGTCGAGAGACCCAGTACTTC. Translation gives CASSPGTSGGPVSRETQYF. Full variable domain (rest looked up from reference TRBV14 and TRBJ2-5): EAGVTQFPSHSVIEKGQTVTLRCDPISGHDNLYWYRRVMGKEIKFLLHFVKESKQDESGMPNNRFLAERTGGTYSTLKVQPAELEDSGVYFCASSPGTSGGPVSRETQYFGPGTRLLVL.

The gene calls are TRBV7-8 and TRBJ2-2; D remains unclear. V was clipped by 0 bases and J by 5 bases, with 4 bases between them. CDR3 length equals 13 residues. From germline, CDR1 is SGHVS and CDR2 FQNEAQ. The CDR3 bases are TGTGCCAGCAGCTTAGCCGCAACCGGGGAGCTGTTTTTT. This translates into CASSLAATGELFF.

This rearrangement joins TRBV2 to TRBJ1-1, with D possibly TRBD1 on 5 matching bases. With 9 bases removed from V and 5 bases from J, the gap between germline ends came to 16 bases. Germline CDR1 SNHLY, CDR2 FYNNEI. The CDR3 has 13 residues. This chain's CDR3 is CARRRGQTTEAFF. In DNA form, the CDR3 reads TGTGCCAGAAGAAGAGGACAAACAACTGAAGCTTTCTTT. Based on the CDR3 plus reference TRBV2 and TRBJ1-1, the full variable domain is EPEVTQTPSHQVTQMGQEVILRCVPISNHLYFYWYRQILGQKVEFLVSFYNNEISEKSEIFDDQFSVERPDGSNFTLKIRSTKLEDSAMYFCARRRGQTTEAFFGQGTRLTVV.

This chain connects TRBV20-1 to TRBJ2-3; no clear D. The germline gives CDR1 DFQATT, CDR2 SNEGSKA (reference sequence). This CDR3 has 18 residues. V lost 0 bases and J 6 bases, leaving 25 bases between the germline ends. This chain's CDR3 is CSARDPYLTLGFRDTQYF. CDR3 DNA sequence: TGCAGTGCTAGAGATCCCTACCTTACCCTAGGGTTCAGGGATACGCAGTATTTT.

This clonotype was seen a single time. V usage is TRBV28 and J usage is TRBJ2-7; 8 positions match TRBD2. Looked up from germline, CDR1 is MDHEN and CDR2 is SYDVKM. The V segment lost 5 bases and the J segment 1 base; nucleotides outside the gene matches: 7. The CDR3 loop spans 15 amino acids. CDR3: CASSGGTSGSYEQYF. In DNA, the CDR3 is TGTGCCAGCAGTGGCGGAACTAGCGGTTCCTACGAGCAGTACTTC.

This rearrangement joins TRBV28 to TRBJ2-6; no clear D. CDR3 length equals 14 residues. In germline, CDR1 is MDHEN, CDR2 SYDVKM. V lost 6 bases and J lost 0, with 6 bases in between. The CDR3 DNA follows: TGTGCCAGCAGAGAAGGCTCTGGGGCCAACGTCCTGACTTTC. Residues: CASREGSGANVLTF.

The V gene is TRBV2, the J gene TRBJ2-7, with D unclear. This CDR3 contains 12 residues. Trimming removed 3 bases at V and 1 base at J, with 4 bases between. The germline V gene has CDR1 SNHLY and CDR2 FYNNEI. CDR3 protein: CASSDDSYEQYF. The CDR3 nucleotides read TGTGCCAGCAGTGACGATTCCTACGAGCAGTACTTC.

This chain connects TRBV19 to TRBJ1-5; 8 bases map to TRBD1. CDR1 and CDR2 from the germline V gene are LNHDA and SQIVND (reference sequence). This CDR3 is built from 15 residues. The junction had 10 bases not matched to a gene; V was cut back by 7 bases and J by 5 bases. The CDR3 nucleotides read TGTGCCAGTACCACAGGGGGGATGATTCATCAGCCCCAGCATTTT. It codes for CASTTGGMIHQPQHF.

J is TRBJ2-7 and V is TRBV29-1; D unresolved. The CDR3 runs to 12 residues. Per germline, CDR1 SQVTM and CDR2 ANQGSEA. V was shortened by 7 bases and J by 7 bases, with 17 bases between the two germline ends. CDR3 loop: CSAQGSPTEQYF. Here the CDR3 DNA reads TGCAGCGCCCAAGGGTCACCAACAGAGCAGTACTTC.

J is TRBJ2-3 and V is TRBV12-3 or TRBV12-4; D remains unclear. This CDR3 is built from 12 residues. Trimming left V 3 bases short and J 3 bases short, with 4 bases between. The CDR3 loop reads CASSFITDTQYF. The CDR3 region has the DNA TGTGCCAGCAGTTTTATAACAGATACGCAGTATTTT.

The count of this clonotype is one. V is TRBV12-3 or TRBV12-4 and J is TRBJ1-1, with unresolved D. Trimming left V 6 bases short and J 0 bases short, with 11 bases between. The CDR3 spans 14 residues. In nucleotides, the CDR3 is TGTGCCAGCAGCCGTGGACGGCTGAACACTGAAGCTTTCTTT. It is translated as CASSRGRLNTEAFF.

The CDR3 spells CASTLTRGTDTQYF. The CDR3 DNA is TGTGCCAGCACCTTAACGAGGGGCACAGATACGCAGTATTTT. The gene calls are TRBV6-2 or TRBV6-3 and TRBJ2-3, with TRBD2 as a possible D gene (5 bases). Trimming cost V 7 bases and J 1 base, with 12 bases left between them. The CDR3 runs to 14 residues. CDR1 and CDR2 from the germline V gene are MNHEY and SVGEGT.

The chain has TRBV20-1 and TRBJ2-7; possible D gene TRBD2, 5 bases. The CDR3 consists of 14 residues. Trimming shortened V by 6 bases and J by 3 bases, and 18 bases separated the two germline ends. Germline-derived CDR1 and CDR2 are DFQATT and SNEGSKA (reference sequence). CDR3 DNA sequence: TGCAGTGCCCTAAAGACGGACTCAGACTACGAGCAGTACTTC. As protein: CSALKTDSDYEQYF.

J is TRBJ2-7 and V is TRBV20-1; possible D gene TRBD1, 6 bases. This CDR3 is 14 amino acids long. In germline, CDR1 is DFQATT, CDR2 SNEGSKA (reference sequence). Trimming shortened V by 3 bases and J by 2 bases, and 14 bases separated the two germline ends. CDR3 in amino acids: CSARKTGITYEQYF. Here the CDR3 DNA reads TGCAGTGCTAGGAAAACAGGGATTACCTACGAGCAGTACTTC.

This sequence joins TRBV7-9 and TRBJ2-3; maybe TRBD2 (6 bases). Germline CDR1 reads SEHNR; CDR2 reads FQNEAQ (reference sequence). The CDR3 runs 11 residues. The ends were cut back, 3 bases at V and 8 bases at J, with 6 bases in the middle. CDR3 sequence: CASSFGGTQYF. CDR3 coding DNA: TGTGCCAGCAGCTTCGGGGGTACGCAGTATTTT. The whole variable domain, remainder taken from reference TRBV7-9 and TRBJ2-3, is DTGVSQNPRHKITKRGQNVTFRCDPISEHNRLYWYRQTLGQGPEFLTYFQNEAQLEKSRLLSDRFSAERPKGSFSTLEIQRTEQGDSAMYLCASSFGGTQYFGPGTRLTVL.

This rearrangement joins TRBV5-1 to TRBJ2-4; tentative D call: TRBD1 (7 bases). CDR3 length equals 15 residues. The germline CDR1 and CDR2 sequences are SGHRS and YFSETQ. Trimming took off 4 bases at V and 3 bases at J, with 14 bases between the two ends. DNA for the CDR3: TGCGCCAGCAGCCTAAGACAGGGAGGCAAAAACATTCAGTACTTC. The encoded protein is CASSLRQGGKNIQYF.